A single sample gave rise to the 23 T cell receptor beta chains below, sequenced in a study of blood T cell repertoires in COVID-19. The assay was immunoSEQ multiplex PCR, and TCRdb's table has in-frame clones only and misses some. Of over 200,000 clones in the sample, 70% to 90% were seen once. The source material was peripheral blood. These receptors all stem from a woman aged 25 to 39 who had recovered from COVID-19.

This rearrangement joins TRBV6-5 to TRBJ1-5; weak D call: TRBD1 (6 bases). V lost 6 bases and J lost 5, with 14 bases in between. Germline values: CDR1 MNHEY, CDR2 SVGAGI. This CDR3 comprises 14 residues. The CDR3 bases are TGTGCCAGCAGGGGCACAGGGTTAGATCAGCCCCAGCATTTT. It specifies CASRGTGLDQPQHF.

This rearrangement joins TRBV27 to TRBJ1-1; D is unclear. Germline assignment: CDR1 MNHEY and CDR2 SMNVEV (reference sequence). V was trimmed by 3 bases and J by 4 bases, leaving 18 bases between them. The CDR3 covers 16 residues. CDR3 sequence: CASSFGGPSGLTEAFF. The CDR3 DNA is TGTGCCAGCAGTTTTGGTGGCCCATCTGGTCTCACTGAAGCTTTCTTT.

This sequence joins TRBV5-6 and TRBJ1-2; D uncertain. This CDR3 spans 14 amino acids. The germline V gene encodes CDR1 SGHDT and CDR2 YYEEEE. V lost 4 bases to trimming and J lost 3 bases, with 13 bases between them. The CDR3 protein is CASSGEGVDYGYTF. CDR3 DNA: TGTGCCAGCAGCGGCGAGGGCGTCGACTATGGCTACACCTTC.

The genes are TRBV28 and TRBJ1-2; D possibly corresponds to TRBD1 (5 bases). This CDR3 region has 16 residues. Germline assignment: CDR1 MDHEN and CDR2 SYDVKM. Between the trimmed V and J ends, which lost 1 base and 3 bases, there was a span of 15 bases. CDR3 amino acids: CASSLFQGVSDYGYTF. CDR3 in DNA: TGTGCCAGCAGTTTATTTCAGGGCGTCAGTGACTATGGCTACACCTTC.

The chain recombines TRBV13 with TRBJ2-7; 7 bases line up with TRBD1. Germline V CDR1 and CDR2: PRHDT, FYEKMQ (reference sequence). This CDR3 contains 14 residues. Germline trimming cut 3 bases from V and 0 bases from J; bases unmatched to any gene: 2. DNA of the CDR3: TGTGCCAGCAGCTTGAGGGGGCGCTCCTACGAGCAGTACTTC. Translation gives CASSLRGRSYEQYF.

V usage is TRBV2 and J usage is TRBJ2-1; 7 bases line up with TRBD2. The trim removed 6 bases at V and 0 bases at J, leaving 2 bases unmatched. Germline CDR1 SNHLY, CDR2 FYNNEI. The CDR3 length is 14 residues. The CDR3 DNA follows: TGTGCCAGCAGCGGGACTAACTCCTACAATGAGCAGTTCTTC. This sequence encodes CASSGTNSYNEQFF.

The chain joins TRBV9 to TRBJ1-1; D might be TRBD1 (6 bases). The germline V gene encodes CDR1 SGDLS and CDR2 YYNGEE. Trimming cost V 0 bases and J 10 bases, with 13 bases left between them. There are 13 residues in the CDR3. CDR3 sequence: CASSVGGIQGAFF. For the CDR3, the DNA is TGTGCCAGCAGCGTAGGGGGTATACAGGGAGCTTTCTTT.

DNA of the CDR3: TGTGCCAGCAGCTCGACTGGAGGGGTAACCTACGAGCAGTACTTC. It encodes CASSSTGGVTYEQYF. The chain is built from TRBV13 and TRBJ2-7; the D gene is possibly TRBD2 (6 bases). The CDR3 runs to 15 residues. V lost 4 bases, J lost 2 bases, and 15 bases lay in between. Germline V gene data show CDR1 as PRHDT and CDR2 as FYEKMQ (reference sequence).

This clone was recorded once. The chain uses TRBV5-5 and TRBJ2-1; TRBD2 matches at 8 bases. Germline V CDR1 and CDR2: SGHKS, YYEKEE (reference sequence). There are 13 residues in the CDR3. V shed 4 bases and J 12 bases; nucleotides not matched to a gene: 9. In DNA form, the CDR3 reads TGTGCCAGCAGCCACGGACTAGCTCGGGGGCAGTTCTTC. Translating it yields CASSHGLARGQFF.

The gene calls are TRBV5-4 and TRBJ2-5; no clear D gene. The V gene's germline CDR1 is SGHNT and CDR2 YYREEE (reference sequence). The CDR3 extends over 13 amino acids. Trimming removed 3 bases at V and 4 bases at J, with 10 bases between. The CDR3 DNA reads TGTGCCAGCAGCTCATTTGTCGGAGAGACCCAGTACTTC. Its protein product is CASSSFVGETQYF.

The rearrangement uses TRBV6-2 or TRBV6-3 and TRBJ2-5; 8 bases match TRBD2. CDR3 length: 15 residues. CDR1 is MNHEY, CDR2 SVGEGT, per germline. Losses at the gene ends were 2 bases for V and 4 bases for J; bases not matched to a gene: 6. The CDR3 here is CASSYAGGVPETQYF. CDR3 nucleotide sequence: TGTGCCAGCAGTTACGCGGGGGGCGTACCAGAGACCCAGTACTTC.

V and J are TRBV5-5 and TRBJ1-3; TRBD1 might be the D (5 bases). Trimming shortened V by 0 bases and J by 0 bases, and 10 bases separated the two germline ends. Germline CDR1 reads SGHKS; CDR2 reads YYEKEE (reference sequence). The CDR3 is 16 amino acids. The CDR3 region is CASSLGGQSSGNTIYF. As DNA, the CDR3 is TGTGCCAGCAGCTTGGGGGGCCAAAGCTCTGGAAACACCATATATTTT.

J is TRBJ2-5 and V is TRBV5-1; no reliable D call. Germline lookup yields CDR1 SGHRS and CDR2 YFSETQ. Trimming took off 0 bases at V and 1 base at J, with 7 bases between the two ends. The CDR3 length is 14 residues. Written as DNA, the CDR3 is TGCGCCAGCAGCTTGGTTGGCAGCCAAGAGACCCAGTACTTC. Translation: CASSLVGSQETQYF.

This chain links TRBV9 with TRBJ2-2, with a tentative D call TRBD1 (6 bases). The CDR3 sequence is 16 residues long. Germline CDR1 reads SGDLS; CDR2 reads YYNGEE. V lost 3 bases to trimming and J lost 0 bases, with 12 bases between them. Written as DNA, the CDR3 is TGTGCCAGCAGCGGCTGGACAGATGCGAACACCGGGGAGCTGTTTTTT. As protein: CASSGWTDANTGELFF. The full variable domain, in which reference TRBV9 and TRBJ2-2 provide the parts outside the CDR3, is DSGVTQTPKHLITATGQRVTLRCSPRSGDLSVYWYQQSLDQGLQFLIQYYNGEERAKGNILERFSAQQFPDLHSELNLSSLELGDSALYFCASSGWTDANTGELFFGEGSRLTVL.

Notes on this clone: The sample has other DNA sequences that encode this CDR3 too. The chain couples TRBV30 to TRBJ1-2; possible D gene TRBD1, 5 bases. CDR3 size: 12 residues. Trimming shortened V by 4 bases and J by 2 bases, and 8 bases separated the two germline ends. From germline, CDR1 is GTSNPN and CDR2 SVGIG (reference sequence). CDR3 region: CAWTGGNYGYTF. The CDR3 DNA sequence: TGTGCCTGGACTGGGGGGAACTATGGCTACACCTTC.

J is TRBJ1-4 and V is TRBV5-6, with 9 bases fitting TRBD1. The CDR3 sequence is 14 residues long. With 2 bases clipped from V and 7 bases from J, the junction kept 3 bases outside the gene matches. Germline V gene lookup returns CDR1 SGHDT and CDR2 YYEEEE. CDR3: CASSFGTGFEKLFF. The CDR3 coding sequence is TGTGCCAGCAGCTTTGGGACAGGGTTTGAAAAACTGTTTTTT.

The chain joins TRBV5-5 to TRBJ1-3; D is unclear. This CDR3 is 14 amino acids long. V was clipped by 0 bases and J by 7 bases, with 11 bases between them. Germline V gene lookup returns CDR1 SGHKS and CDR2 YYEKEE (reference sequence). Here the CDR3 DNA reads TGTGCCAGCAGCTTGGATCCGGGAAGTAACACCATATATTTT. Translated: CASSLDPGSNTIYF.

This sequence joins TRBV10-3 and TRBJ1-2; D gene uncertain. CDR3 length: 11 amino acids. Germline V gene data show CDR1 as ENHRY and CDR2 as SYGVKD. V lost 11 bases, J lost 3 bases, and 10 bases lay in between. CDR3: CALRQDYGYTF. The CDR3, as DNA: TGTGCCCTTCGGCAGGACTATGGCTACACCTTC.

The chain has TRBV21-1 and TRBJ2-2; the table's D call TRBD1 went unverified against the DNA. TRBV21-1 is a pseudogene segment. The CDR3 consists of 14 residues. The CDR3 region has the DNA TGTGCCAGCAGCAAATTGGGGGACAGCGGGGAGCTGTTTTTT. Its protein is CASSKLGDSGELFF.

Remarks on this clone: One end of the junction varies from germline; a read error may be responsible. The chain uses TRBV18 and TRBJ2-1, with 8 bases fitting TRBD1. CDR3 length equals 14 residues. Per the germline V gene, CDR1 is KGHSH and CDR2 is LQKENI. For the CDR3, the DNA is TGTGCCAGCTCACCGGGACAGGAGCCTCCCACTAGGATCTTC. Translated: CASSPGQEPPTRIF.

The rearrangement joins TRBV4-1 to TRBJ2-7; 10 bases align to TRBD1. CDR1 is MGHRA and CDR2 is YSYEKL in the germline V gene. J was trimmed by 4 bases and V by 0 bases; bases with no gene match: 3. The CDR3 is 15 amino acids. CDR3 DNA sequence: TGCGCCAGCAGCCAAGATGACAGGGGGCTTTACGAGCAGTACTTC. This sequence encodes CASSQDDRGLYEQYF.

This clone has a single count. The V and J genes are TRBV6-6 and TRBJ1-6, with D hard to call. V shed 2 bases and J shed 5 bases, with 7 bases lying between them. From germline, CDR1 is MNHNY and CDR2 SVGAGI (reference sequence). This CDR3 is built from 14 residues. This CDR3 reads CASSYRQDNSPLHF. The CDR3 DNA sequence: TGTGCCAGCAGTTACAGGCAGGATAATTCACCCCTCCACTTT.

The chain is built from TRBV19 and TRBJ1-1; 7 nucleotides align to TRBD1. V lost 5 bases, J lost 4 bases, and 7 bases stayed unmatched. Germline V gene sequence: CDR1 LNHDA, CDR2 SQIVND (reference sequence). The CDR3 sequence is 14 residues long. The CDR3 loop is CASSHTGVATEAFF. The CDR3 nucleotides are TGTGCCAGTAGTCATACAGGGGTTGCCACTGAAGCTTTCTTT.